The sequence of this TCR beta chain was determined in a study of T cells after yellow fever vaccination. Whole-study results and caveats: After the booster, approximately 96% of CD4 and roughly nine tenths of CD8 primary-response clones were re-detected.

Of note for this clonotype: Its target is unknown. At one end the junction does not follow the germline gene, possibly because of a read error.

The 5'RACE template-switching step produced TCR cDNA and added a universal primer site and UMIs. TCRdb re-called the 5' RACE reads through MiXCR, storing one row per CDR3 protein. This table has over 300,000 distinct CDR3 sequences, around 4% appearing once. CDR3 length: 15 amino acids. Per germline, CDR1 MGHRA and CDR2 YSYEKL. This receptor was taken from a man younger than 30 who received the YFV17D yellow fever vaccine. This specimen was PBMCs, taken on the day of the yellow fever booster vaccination. This chain uses TRBV4-1 with TRBJ1-1, with D uncertain. CDR3 nucleotide sequence: TGCGCCAGCAGCCAAGTCGGCCCACCGAACACTGATGCTTTCTTT. It specifies CASSQVGPPNTDAFF.